This T cell receptor beta chain was sequenced in a study of spatial heterogeneity in lung cancer. Across the whole study: Detected beta-chain sequences consistently exceeded alpha-chain sequences.

In the library, each TCR cDNA molecule bore its own unique molecular identifier. MiXCR, run by TCRdb on the 5' RACE reads, gives a single entry per CDR3 protein. This table has about 15,000 distinct CDR3 sequences, approximately 7.5% appearing once. Time point described: sample taken at primary tumor resection. Whole RNA obtained from tumor, nontumor lung or frozen PBMC underwent sequencing without sorting. CDR1 MNHEY and CDR2 SVGAGI come from the germline V gene. The CDR3 consists of 13 residues. V lost 0 bases to trimming and J lost 6 bases, with 6 bases between them. Study results and limitations: Resection saw ubiquitous expanded tumor TCRs appear in blood more than follow-up did.

This clonotype showed up many times. Its antigen is not identified. This specimen was PBMCs, taken at surgery. The receptor's source is a female donor with early-stage non-small cell lung cancer. The chain employs TRBV6-5 and TRBJ2-1, with D unclear. For the CDR3, the DNA is TGTGCCAGCAGTTACTCGATAGGCAATGAGCAGTTCTTC. Encoded protein: CASSYSIGNEQFF.